This TCR beta chain emerged from a study of technical replicates of blood from a handful of donors. TCRdb's copy holds only in-frame clones and misses some; the assay was immunoSEQ multiplex PCR. Here the sample spans over 90,000 clones, approximately 96% being singletons. The CDR3 loop spans 14 amino acids. V was cut by 1 base and J by 5 bases, with 12 bases left in between. Germline V gene sequence: CDR1 SGHNT, CDR2 YENEEA. The clonotype was recovered from a human donor in good health. The sample taken for sequencing was T cells isolated from PBMCs. The chain uses TRBV11-3 and TRBJ2-7; D not resolved. The CDR3 DNA is TGTGCCAGCAGCTTAGCAGGCTCGAAGGACGAGCAGTACTTC. Translating gives CASSLAGSKDEQYF.